This entry concerns a single TCR beta chain. The data belong to a study of blood T cell repertoires in COVID-19. Across the study: PBMCs, B-cell-depleted T cells, or T cells provided the cDNA or gDNA that made up the material.

The CDR3 totals 16 residues. V was shortened by 5 bases and J by 0 bases, with 15 bases between the two germline ends. Germline values: CDR1 LNHDA, CDR2 SQIVND (reference sequence). In the source study's methods: Estimates of nucleated cell counts were drawn from the amplification of reference gene primers. The protocol was immunoSEQ multiplex PCR, while the TCRdb copy is restricted to in-frame clones and leaves out a portion. V, J and clone size were drawn from that table, and D and trimming were deduced from the DNA. The sample lists 35,000 to 50,000 clones, approximately 81% seen once, with about 13% in the top ten.

This receptor was taken from a woman in her 70s in a cohort sampled during active COVID-19. The J gene is TRBJ2-3, the V gene TRBV19; weak D call: TRBD2 (7 bases). The material sequenced was peripheral blood. CDR3 region: CASSLQGGGSTDTQYF. The CDR3 DNA reads as TGTGCCAGTAGTCTTCAAGGGGGGGGGAGCACAGATACGCAGTATTTT.